This entry is about one TCR beta chain. The antigen is not known. The same CDR3 also results from other DNA sequences found in this sample. The data stem from a study of cytomegalovirus exposure and HLA in healthy donors. Across the study: The 110 million or so unique TCR beta sequences, from about 170 million T cells, were found by an earlier analysis.

The CDR3 is made up of 13 amino acids. Trimming left V 5 bases short and J 3 bases short, with 10 bases between. Germline V gene data show CDR1 as SGHTA and CDR2 as FQGTGA. Study outcomes and limitations: Most CMV-associated TCR beta chains were later found to appear HLA-restricted. A missense DCLRE1C variant was associated with V- and J-gene trimming of TCR beta chains in a later analysis, and an independent cohort replicated the association. A later analysis reported that several of the most significant clusters appeared to be linked to common viral pathogens, among them Epstein-Barr virus.

Amplification used 60 Vbeta primers and 13 Jbeta primers. Produced via immunoSEQ multiplex PCR; TCRdb's table is partial and in-frame only. This sample yields 120,000 to 150,000 clones, of which over 80% are seen a single time; less than 3% belongs to the top ten. The sample consisted of PBMCs. This sequence was found in a woman under 40 in good health and CMV-seronegative. The V gene is TRBV7-3, the J gene TRBJ1-1, with D unresolved. The DNA of the CDR3 is TGTGCCAGCAGCCGCGGTTGGGACACTGAAGCTTTCTTT. Amino acids: CASSRGWDTEAFF.